A selection of T cell receptor beta chains follows, all from one sample in a study of blood T cell repertoires in COVID-19. Method: immunoSEQ multiplex PCR; TCRdb's copy keeps in-frame clones and lacks some. The sample lists 130,000 or so clones; roughly 83% were seen once. Sequences were obtained from peripheral blood. Every receptor here comes from a woman aged 80 or older with acute or convalescent COVID-19. Each CDR3 is given with its conserved first and last residue. D genes are given only for firm matches. Rows may omit the clone size; those that give it use once, few, many or a size class.

>TRBJ2-1|14|NA|TRBD1|TRBV19
CASLSGGSYNEQFF
TGTGCCAGTCTCTCAGGGGGAAGCTACAATGAGCAGTTCTTC
>TRBJ1-5|15|NA|TRBD1|TRBV18
CASSPTGNSNQPQHF
TGTGCCAGCTCACCGACAGGGAATAGCAATCAGCCCCAGCATTTT
>TRBJ2-3|14|NA|NA|TRBV29-1
CSANDRRRTDTQYF
TGCAGCGCCAATGACAGGCGACGCACAGATACGCAGTATTTT
>TRBJ1-4|14|NA|NA|TRBV30
CASRQDQTNEKLFF
TGTGCCTCCCGACAGGATCAAACTAATGAAAAACTGTTTTTT
>TRBJ2-5|11|NA|NA|TRBV7-2
CASSQLETQYF
TGTGCCAGCAGCCAACTAGAGACCCAGTACTTC
>TRBJ2-5|14|NA|TRBD1|TRBV19
CASSIRGGPETQYF
TGTGCCAGTAGTATCAGAGGGGGCCCAGAGACCCAGTACTTC
>TRBJ1-4|15|NA|TRBD1|TRBV7-2
CASSEHRGQGEKLFF
TGTGCCAGCAGCGAACACAGGGGGCAGGGTGAAAAACTGTTTTTT
>TRBJ2-3|15|NA|TRBD2|TRBV7-6
CASSPSGSNSDTQYF
TGTGCCAGCAGCCCGAGCGGGAGTAATTCAGATACGCAGTATTTT
>TRBJ2-1|13|NA|NA|TRBV3-1/TRBV3-2
CASSQDRRREQFF
TGTGCCAGCAGCCAAGATCGAAGGCGGGAGCAGTTCTTC
>TRBJ2-7|13|NA|TRBD2|TRBV6-5
CASRNRGGDEQYF
TGTGCCAGTCGAAACCGGGGGGGAGACGAGCAGTACTTC
>TRBJ1-2|13|NA|NA|TRBV5-6
CASSRQTSDGYTF
TGTGCCAGCAGCCGACAGACCTCGGATGGCTACACCTTC
>TRBJ1-1|14|NA|TRBD1|TRBV10-3
CAISAGTGRTEAFF
TGTGCCATCAGTGCGGGGACAGGGAGAACTGAAGCTTTCTTT
>TRBJ1-1|16|NA|TRBD1|TRBV27
CASRTGGVAMNTEAFF
TGTGCCAGCAGGACAGGGGGCGTAGCCATGAACACTGAAGCTTTCTTT
>TRBJ1-2|16|NA|NA|TRBV5-5
CASSLGGGQGNYGYTF
TGTGCCAGCAGCTTGGGCGGGGGGCAGGGTAACTATGGCTACACCTTC
>TRBJ1-3|16|NA|NA|TRBV9
CASSVRGGYSGNTIYF
TGTGCCAGCAGCGTGCGCGGTGGGTACTCTGGAAACACCATATATTTT
>TRBJ2-3|15|NA|NA|TRBV19
CASSMSGSSTDTQYF
TGTGCCAGTAGTATGTCAGGGTCTAGCACAGATACGCAGTATTTT
>TRBJ1-2|15|NA|NA|TRBV5-1
CASSFLRGQGYGYTF
TGCGCCAGCAGCTTTCTCAGGGGCCAGGGCTATGGCTACACCTTC
>TRBJ2-7|15|few|TRBD2|TRBV10-1
CASSGGGSGSHEQYF
TGCGCCAGCAGCGGTGGGGGGAGCGGGAGCCACGAGCAGTACTTC
>TRBJ2-7|14|NA|TRBD2|TRBV7-9
CASSPSGLPYEQYF
TGTGCCAGCAGCCCTAGCGGGCTTCCCTACGAGCAGTACTTC
>TRBJ2-7|16|few|TRBD2|TRBV7-2
CASSLRRGLAGYEQYF
TGTGCCAGCAGCTTAAGAAGGGGCCTAGCGGGCTACGAGCAGTACTTC
>TRBJ2-7|14|NA|NA|TRBV4-3
CASSQESDSREQYF
TGCGCCAGCAGCCAAGAATCGGACTCCCGGGAGCAGTACTTC
>TRBJ1-1|15|NA|TRBD1|TRBV3-1/TRBV3-2
CASSPWDRPNTEAFF
TGTGCCAGCAGCCCGTGGGACAGACCGAACACTGAAGCTTTCTTT
>TRBJ2-2|14|NA|NA|TRBV2
CASSESRNTGELFF
TGTGCCAGCAGTGAATCCCGGAACACCGGGGAGCTGTTTTTT
>TRBJ1-1|13|few|NA|TRBV5-1
CASSLTEDTEAFF
TGCGCCAGCAGCTTGACTGAGGACACTGAAGCTTTCTTT
>TRBJ1-5|15|NA|NA|TRBV5-1
CASSLDGNSNQPQHF
TGCGCCAGCAGCTTGGACGGTAATAGCAATCAGCCCCAGCATTTT
>TRBJ1-4|16|NA|TRBD1|TRBV11-2
CASSLGQGVTNEKLFF
TGTGCCAGCAGCCTTGGACAGGGGGTAACTAATGAAAAACTGTTTTTT
>TRBJ2-5|18|NA|TRBD2|TRBV5-1
CASSSGTSGGAFVETQYF
TGCGCCAGCAGCTCGGGGACTAGCGGGGGGGCCTTCGTCGAGACCCAGTACTTC
>TRBJ2-4|14|NA|NA|TRBV6-6
CASSEGETSGIQYF
TGTGCCAGCAGCGAGGGAGAGACAAGCGGCATTCAGTACTTC
>TRBJ1-5|15|NA|NA|TRBV19
CASSIVGGSNQPQHF
TGTGCCAGTAGTATAGTGGGAGGCTCGAATCAGCCCCAGCATTTT
>TRBJ2-5|13|once|TRBD2|TRBV5-5
CASSGFSGSASYF
TGTGCCAGCAGCGGATTTAGCGGGAGCGCCTCGTACTTC
>TRBJ1-4|13|NA|NA|TRBV10-2
CASSGTGNEKLFF
TGCGCCAGCAGTGGAACAGGAAATGAAAAACTGTTTTTT
>TRBJ1-4|16|NA|TRBD1|TRBV6-5
CASSYLPGTGGEKLFF
TGTGCCAGCAGTTACCTCCCCGGGACAGGGGGTGAAAAACTGTTTTTT
>TRBJ1-6|17|NA|NA|TRBV30
CAWSLGSGGRGGSPLHF
TGTGCCTGGAGCCTGGGTTCCGGTGGCAGGGGTGGTTCACCCCTCCACTTT
>TRBJ1-2|15|NA|TRBD1|TRBV5-6
CASRLRQGAESGYTF
TGTGCCAGCAGACTTAGACAGGGGGCAGAAAGTGGCTACACCTTC
>TRBJ1-5|15|NA|NA|TRBV9
CASSVGVSDNQPQHF
TGTGCCAGCAGCGTAGGAGTCAGCGACAATCAGCCCCAGCATTTT
>TRBJ1-4|16|NA|NA|TRBV3-1/TRBV3-2
CASSQGPGRVDEKLFF
TGTGCCAGCAGCCAGGGGCCAGGGCGTGTGGATGAAAAACTGTTTTTT
>TRBJ1-4|15|NA|NA|TRBV10-1
CASWRWERVDEKLFF
TGCGCCAGCTGGAGATGGGAGAGGGTCGACGAAAAACTGTTTTTT
>TRBJ2-7|15|NA|TRBD1|TRBV6-2/TRBV6-3
CASSSAGTGGYEQYF
TGTGCCAGCAGTTCCGCCGGGACAGGGGGTTACGAGCAGTACTTC
>TRBJ1-4|16|once|NA|TRBV6-7
CASSYSLGEGNEKLFF
TGTGCCAGCAGTTACTCGCTGGGGGAGGGAAATGAAAAACTGTTTTTT
>TRBJ2-2|13|once|NA|TRBV18
CASSPFPTGELFF
TGTGCCAGCTCACCTTTCCCGACCGGGGAGCTGTTTTTT
>TRBJ1-3|16|NA|TRBD1|TRBV18
CASSPGQVSSGNTIYF
TGTGCCAGCTCACCTGGACAGGTTAGCTCTGGAAACACCATATATTTT
>TRBJ2-2|14|NA|TRBD1|TRBV19
CASSTTGTTGELFF
TGTGCCAGTAGTACGACAGGGACCACCGGGGAGCTGTTTTTT
>TRBJ1-1|16|few|NA|TRBV18
CASSPYAISAGTEAFF
TGTGCCAGCTCACCATATGCAATTTCCGCCGGCACTGAAGCTTTCTTT
>TRBJ2-5|16|NA|NA|TRBV7-2
CASSLEDGEHQETQYF
TGTGCCAGCAGCTTAGAAGATGGGGAGCACCAAGAGACCCAGTACTTC
>TRBJ1-4|15|NA|TRBD1|TRBV9
CASSDGTGRHEKLFF
TGTGCCAGCAGCGACGGGACAGGGAGGCATGAAAAACTGTTTTTT
>TRBJ2-1|18|NA|TRBD2|TRBV18
CASSPQGLAGGQGHEQFF
TGTGCCAGCTCACCGCAGGGACTAGCGGGAGGTCAAGGACATGAGCAGTTCTTC
>TRBJ1-1|14|NA|NA|TRBV29-1
CSVEDPGERAEAFF
TGCAGCGTTGAAGATCCGGGGGAGAGGGCTGAAGCTTTCTTT
>TRBJ2-2|11|NA|NA|TRBV11-3
CASSSSWELFF
TGTGCCAGCAGCTCCAGTTGGGAGCTGTTTTTT
>TRBJ1-3|16|NA|TRBD1|TRBV6-6
CASSRGDSHAGNTIYF
TGTGCCAGCAGTCGAGGGGACAGCCATGCCGGAAACACCATATATTTT
>TRBJ2-1|15|NA|NA|TRBV6-5
CASSRLGGEYNEQFF
TGTGCCAGCAGCCGACTAGGGGGGGAATACAATGAGCAGTTCTTC
>TRBJ1-2|16|NA|TRBD1|TRBV7-2
CASSASGTGVLGGYTF
TGTGCCAGCAGCGCCTCCGGGACAGGGGTTTTAGGGGGCTACACCTTC
>TRBJ1-2|12|NA|TRBD1|TRBV27
CASRSTGQGYTF
TGTGCCAGCAGGTCGACAGGGCAGGGCTACACCTTC
>TRBJ1-5|15|once|TRBD1|TRBV2
CASSESQGVGQPQHF
TGTGCCAGCAGTGAGTCACAGGGGGTGGGTCAGCCCCAGCATTTT
>TRBJ2-5|13|NA|TRBD1|TRBV30
CAWSLGQKETQYF
TGTGCCTGGAGTTTGGGACAGAAAGAGACCCAGTACTTC
>TRBJ2-5|17|NA|TRBD1|TRBV19
CASSSGTGGLFSETQYF
TGTGCCAGTAGCTCCGGGACAGGGGGCTTGTTCTCAGAGACCCAGTACTTC
>TRBJ1-6|14|NA|TRBD1|TRBV27
CASRLQGARSPLHF
TGTGCCAGCAGGCTTCAGGGGGCGAGGTCACCCCTCCACTTT
>TRBJ2-1|15|NA|NA|TRBV21-1
CASTQGVAAYNEQFF
TGTGCCAGCACCCAAGGGGTAGCCGCCTACAATGAGCAGTTCTTC
>TRBJ2-3|15|NA|NA|TRBV5-8
CASSLRQGLADTQYF
TGTGCCAGCAGCTTGAGGCAGGGGTTGGCAGATACGCAGTATTTT
>TRBJ1-2|14|NA|NA|TRBV2
CASNTQGTNYGYTF
TGTGCCAGCAACACACAGGGAACTAACTATGGCTACACCTTC